The T cell receptor beta chain under discussion was sequenced for a study of response to subunit inactivated influenza vaccine. A note on this clonotype: Its target is not known.

TCRdb re-called the RT-PCR reads with MiXCR, one entry per CDR3 protein. The sample consists of over 750,000 distinct CDR3 sequences, about 20% of them appearing once. Findings and caveats of the study: The authors offered the suggestion that each seasonal influenza vaccination recruits few new T cells.

Trimming removed 8 bases from V and 7 bases from J; junction bases left unmatched: 6. CDR1 is SNHLY and CDR2 is FYNNEI in the germline V gene. CDR3 length equals 12 residues. The sample consisted of PBMCs from blood, taken 4 to 6 days after vaccination. The clonotype comes from a man aged 50-60 years who received an inactivated influenza vaccine. The chain links TRBV2 to TRBJ2-7; 9 bases line up with TRBD2. CDR3 region: CASSSGVREQYF. The CDR3 bases are TGTGCCAGCTCTAGCGGGGTTCGTGAGCAGTACTTC. The full variable domain, its missing parts supplied by reference TRBV2 and TRBJ2-7, is EPEVTQTPSHQVTQMGQEVILRCVPISNHLYFYWYRQILGQKVEFLVSFYNNEISEKSEIFDDQFSVERPDGSNFTLKIRSTKLEDSAMYFCASSSGVREQYFGPGTRLTVT.